These 25 T cell receptor beta chains came from one sample sequenced in a study of tumor-infiltrating lymphocytes in localized non-small cell lung cancer. The table came from immunoSEQ multiplex PCR; TCRdb's copy has only in-frame clones and leaves some out. The sample yields around 9,800 clones, approximately 80% seen once. Sequencing was performed on lung tumor tissue. The receptors shown here come from a human donor with non-small cell lung cancer.

The chain employs TRBV7-2 and TRBJ2-7, with 7 bases lining up with TRBD2. V shed 1 base, J shed 0 bases, and the junction held 9 bases outside the gene matches. Germline CDR1 is SGHTA and CDR2 is FQGNSA. The CDR3 is 17 amino acids. The CDR3 bases are TGTGCCAGCAGCTTAGGGGGGGGATCAACGACCTCCTACGAGCAGTACTTC. Protein sequence: CASSLGGGSTTSYEQYF.

V gene TRBV2 combines with J gene TRBJ2-1, with TRBD2 identical over 8 bases. Germline trimming cut 8 bases from V and 2 bases from J; bases unmatched to any gene: 5. This CDR3 region has 14 residues. Germline V gives CDR1 SNHLY, CDR2 FYNNEI. CDR3: CASGALAAYNEQFF. The CDR3 DNA reads TGTGCCAGCGGGGCACTAGCGGCCTACAATGAGCAGTTCTTC.

V gene TRBV7-9 combines with J gene TRBJ2-6, with TRBD1 matching 10 bases. Germline trimming cut 8 bases from V and 4 bases from J; bases unmatched to any gene: 2. This CDR3 spans 14 amino acids. CDR1 is SEHNR and CDR2 is FQNEAQ in the germline V gene (reference sequence). This CDR3 is CASGTGAGANVLTF. The CDR3 DNA reads as TGTGCCAGCGGGACAGGGGCCGGGGCCAACGTCCTGACTTTC.

V usage is TRBV9 and J usage is TRBJ2-1; 8 nucleotides agree with TRBD2. Germline V gives CDR1 SGDLS, CDR2 YYNGEE. This CDR3 region has 15 residues. The V segment lost 3 bases and the J segment 5 bases; nucleotides outside the gene matches: 7. The CDR3 region is CASSAGGGRNNEQFF. The CDR3, as DNA: TGTGCCAGCAGCGCGGGGGGGGGCAGAAACAATGAGCAGTTCTTC.

The sample holds one count of this clone. One end of the junction fails to match germline, which may point to a read error. The chain links TRBV7-3 to TRBJ2-2, with D perhaps matching TRBD1 or TRBD2 (5 bases each). The CDR3 covers 15 residues. Germline V lookup: CDR1 SGHTA, CDR2 FQGTGA. CDR3 DNA sequence: TGCGCCAGCAGCCTAGGGACGCGAGGTGCCGGGGAGCTGTTTTTT. The encoded protein is CASSLGTRGAGELFF.

The rearrangement links TRBV29-1 to TRBJ2-7; TRBD2 matches at 7 bases. Trimming removed 7 bases from V and 0 bases from J; junction bases left unmatched: 9. From germline, CDR1 is SQVTM and CDR2 ANQGSEA. CDR3 length: 14 amino acids. CDR3 coding DNA: TGCAGCGCCGCCAAAGGCGGGAGCTCCTACGAGCAGTACTTC. Protein: CSAAKGGSSYEQYF.

V usage is TRBV5-1 and J usage is TRBJ2-2; TRBD2 is a possible D gene (5 bases). Trimming shortened V by 2 bases and J by 8 bases, and 10 bases separated the two germline ends. The CDR3 has 13 amino acids. Per germline, CDR1 SGHRS and CDR2 YFSETQ. CDR3 nucleotide sequence: TGCGCCAGCAGCTTTTCGGGATCAGGGGAGCTGTTTTTT. It specifies CASSFSGSGELFF.

CDR3 protein: CASSSARGGGNTEAFF. As DNA, the CDR3 is TGTGCCAGCAGCTCTGCCAGGGGGGGTGGGAACACTGAAGCTTTCTTT. This rearrangement joins TRBV7-9 to TRBJ1-1, with 7 nucleotides matching TRBD1. There are 16 residues in the CDR3. The J segment lost 1 base and the V segment lost 4 bases, leaving 9 bases of the junction unmatched. CDR1 is SEHNR and CDR2 is FQNEAQ in the germline V gene (reference sequence).

This clone was detected once. This chain links TRBV2 with TRBJ1-5, with D uncertain. Germline V gene sequence: CDR1 SNHLY, CDR2 FYNNEI. The CDR3 spans 15 residues. The ends were cut back, 3 bases at V and 2 bases at J, with 11 bases in the middle. CDR3: CASSEDGLGNQPQHF. CDR3 nucleotides: TGTGCCAGCAGTGAGGACGGACTTGGCAATCAGCCCCAGCATTTT.

Points on this clone: Other DNA sequences in the same sample also yield this CDR3. The chain carries TRBV30 and TRBJ1-5; 9 nucleotides align to TRBD1. Per the germline V gene, CDR1 is GTSNPN and CDR2 is SVGIG (reference sequence). The CDR3 consists of 12 residues. The CDR3: CAWDRDDQPQHF. The CDR3 bases are TGTGCTTGGGACAGGGACGATCAGCCCCAGCATTTT.

This CDR3 is CASSTPRVETDTQYF. For the CDR3, the DNA is TGTGCCAGCAGCACCCCTCGTGTGGAAACAGATACGCAGTATTTT. The J gene is TRBJ2-3, the V gene TRBV5-5; no clear D. Germline CDR1 reads SGHKS; CDR2 reads YYEKEE (reference sequence). V was shortened by 4 bases and J by 3 bases, with 15 bases between the two germline ends. The CDR3 consists of 15 residues.

The chain uses TRBV6-5 and TRBJ1-2; 9 bases line up with TRBD1. The ends lost 6 bases at V and 2 bases at J; junction bases unmatched: 4. The CDR3 has 14 amino acids. Germline values: CDR1 MNHEY, CDR2 SVGAGI. CDR3 DNA: TGTGCCAGCAGAGGCGGACAGGGGAACTATGGCTACACCTTC. Amino acids: CASRGGQGNYGYTF.

V usage is TRBV30 and J usage is TRBJ1-1; D is ambiguous. This CDR3 is built from 12 residues. Trimming pared 0 bases from V and 11 bases from J, leaving 13 bases between. Germline V lookup: CDR1 GTSNPN, CDR2 SVGIG (reference sequence). The CDR3 DNA follows: TGTGCCTGGAGTGTTATATCCCCCAGGGCTTTCTTT. Translated, it gives CAWSVISPRAFF.

The chain has TRBV6-5 and TRBJ2-1; a weak D match, TRBD2 (5 bases). CDR1 MNHEY and CDR2 SVGAGI come from the germline V gene. The CDR3 spans 12 residues. Trimming took off 6 bases at V and 10 bases at J, with 13 bases between the two ends. CDR3 region: CASRSLAREQFF. The DNA for the CDR3 is TGTGCCAGCAGGAGCCTAGCCCGGGAGCAGTTCTTC.

This clone was detected a few times. The chain carries TRBV18 and TRBJ1-6; 8 positions match TRBD1. Trimming removed 5 bases from V and 5 bases from J; junction bases left unmatched: 8. Germline V gene lookup returns CDR1 KGHSH and CDR2 LQKENI. The CDR3 is 16 amino acids. Here the CDR3 DNA reads TGTGCCAGCTCAAGCTCAGGGGGCGCCAATAATTCACCCCTCCACTTT. Protein: CASSSSGGANNSPLHF.

The chain combines TRBV9 with TRBJ2-3; D may be TRBD2 (6 bases). The CDR3 length is 15 residues. Trimming stripped 0 bases from V and 3 bases from J, with 11 bases between. Germline CDR1 reads SGDLS; CDR2 reads YYNGEE. CDR3 amino acids: CASSVAGVSTDTQYF. CDR3 in DNA: TGTGCCAGCAGCGTAGCGGGAGTGAGTACAGATACGCAGTATTTT.

As regards this clone: Other nucleotide sequences from this sample produce the same CDR3. The chain employs TRBV6-5 and TRBJ2-5, with 9 bases identical to TRBD2. Per the germline V gene, CDR1 is MNHEY and CDR2 is SVGAGI. This CDR3 contains 16 residues. The V segment lost 3 bases and the J segment 1 base; nucleotides outside the gene matches: 6. CDR3 protein: CASSYSASGTQETQYF. CDR3 sequence (DNA): TGTGCCAGCAGTTATTCCGCTAGCGGGACCCAAGAGACCCAGTACTTC.

This sequence joins TRBV7-6 and TRBJ2-1, with TRBD2 identical over 8 bases. From germline, CDR1 is SGHVS and CDR2 FNYEAQ. The trim removed 5 bases at V and 7 bases at J, leaving 13 bases unmatched. CDR3 length: 16 amino acids. CDR3 region: CASSPVRAGVGNEQFF. The CDR3 DNA sequence: TGTGCCAGCAGCCCTGTACGAGCGGGAGTCGGAAATGAGCAGTTCTTC.

Relative to its sample, this clone is large. The rearrangement uses TRBV5-6 and TRBJ2-7, with D tentatively TRBD1 (5 bases). The V and J ends lost 0 bases and 4 bases respectively, with 11 bases between them. The CDR3 extends over 14 amino acids. Germline V lookup: CDR1 SGHDT, CDR2 YYEEEE. The DNA of the CDR3 is TGTGCCAGCAGCTTGGCCGAACAGGAGTACGAGCAGTACTTC. Residues: CASSLAEQEYEQYF.

J is TRBJ1-4 and V is TRBV11-2; tentatively, D is TRBD1 (5 bases). The CDR3 runs 15 residues. CDR1 and CDR2 from the germline V gene are SGHAT and FQNNGV. V lost 1 base, J lost 3 bases, and 9 bases lay in between. CDR3: CASSLGGRPNEKLFF. CDR3 coding DNA: TGTGCCAGCAGCTTAGGGGGCAGGCCTAATGAAAAACTGTTTTTT. Full variable domain (rest looked up from reference TRBV11-2 and TRBJ1-4): EAGVAQSPRYKIIEKRQSVAFWCNPISGHATLYWYQQILGQGPKLLIQFQNNGVVDDSQLPKDRFSAERLKGVDSTLKIQPAKLEDSAVYLCASSLGGRPNEKLFFGSGTQLSVL.

The chain has TRBV30 and TRBJ1-6, with D possibly being TRBD1 (5 bases). CDR1 GTSNPN and CDR2 SVGIG come from the germline V gene (reference sequence). The CDR3 runs to 16 residues. The V gene lost 4 bases and the J gene lost 8 bases, with 21 bases spanning the gap. The CDR3 loop reads CAWTQRGGNGYSPLHF. The DNA for the CDR3 is TGTGCCTGGACTCAGCGGGGGGGGAACGGCTATTCACCCCTCCACTTT.

The chain employs TRBV7-2 and TRBJ1-2; 8 bases are a match to TRBD1. Germline V gene data show CDR1 as SGHTA and CDR2 as FQGNSA. The ends lost 4 bases at V and 5 bases at J; junction bases unmatched: 15. The CDR3 is 17 amino acids. In DNA, the CDR3 is TGTGCCAGCAGCTCTAGACGAATCGACAGGGGAGGTTATGGCTACACCTTC. As protein: CASSSRRIDRGGYGYTF.

The chain employs TRBV6-1 and TRBJ2-7; TRBD2 might be the D (5 bases). The CDR3 consists of 15 residues. CDR1 and CDR2 (germline): MNHNS, SASEGT. Trimming stripped 1 base from V and 0 bases from J, with 10 bases between. The CDR3 sequence is CASSEGRDYSYEQYF. The CDR3 DNA reads TGTGCCAGCAGTGAAGGCAGAGACTACTCCTACGAGCAGTACTTC.

The chain is built from TRBV7-3 and TRBJ1-6; 8 bases fit TRBD1. J was trimmed by 6 bases and V by 2 bases; bases with no gene match: 3. This CDR3 has 15 amino acids. Germline assignment: CDR1 SGHTA and CDR2 FQGTGA. The CDR3 loop is CASSLGTGLNSPLHF. The CDR3 DNA sequence: TGTGCCAGCAGCTTAGGGACAGGTCTTAATTCACCCCTCCACTTT.

This chain links TRBV10-1 with TRBJ2-7; 9 bases line up with TRBD1. J was trimmed by 0 bases and V by 6 bases; bases with no gene match: 15. The CDR3 spans 18 residues. In germline, CDR1 is WNHNN, CDR2 SYGVQD (reference sequence). The chain's CDR3 is CASRSWTGARRSSYEQYF. For the CDR3, the DNA is TGCGCCAGCAGAAGTTGGACAGGGGCTCGCCGGAGCTCCTACGAGCAGTACTTC.